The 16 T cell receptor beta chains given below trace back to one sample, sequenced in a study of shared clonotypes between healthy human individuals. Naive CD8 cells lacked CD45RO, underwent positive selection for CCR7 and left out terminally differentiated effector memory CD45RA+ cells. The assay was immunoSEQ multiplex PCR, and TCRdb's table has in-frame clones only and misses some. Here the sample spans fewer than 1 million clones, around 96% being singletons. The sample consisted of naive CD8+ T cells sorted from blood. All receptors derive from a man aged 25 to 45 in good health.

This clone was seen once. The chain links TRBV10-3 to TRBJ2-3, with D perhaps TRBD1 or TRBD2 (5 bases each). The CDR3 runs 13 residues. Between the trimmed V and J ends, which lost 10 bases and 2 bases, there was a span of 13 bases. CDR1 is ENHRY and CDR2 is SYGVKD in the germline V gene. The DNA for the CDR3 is TGTGCCACCGGGGACGGACTCACAGATACGCAGTATTTT. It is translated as CATGDGLTDTQYF.

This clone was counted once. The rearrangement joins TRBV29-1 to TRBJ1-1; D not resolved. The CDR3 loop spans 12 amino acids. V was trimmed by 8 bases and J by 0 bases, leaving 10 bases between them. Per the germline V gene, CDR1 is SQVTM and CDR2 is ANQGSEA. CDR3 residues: CSTWALNTEAFF. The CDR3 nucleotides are TGCAGCACTTGGGCCCTGAACACTGAAGCTTTCTTT.

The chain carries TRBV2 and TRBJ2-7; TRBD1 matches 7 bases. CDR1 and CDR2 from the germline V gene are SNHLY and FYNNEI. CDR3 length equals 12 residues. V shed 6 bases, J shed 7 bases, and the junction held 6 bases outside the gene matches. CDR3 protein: CASRRTGWEQYF. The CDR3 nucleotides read TGTGCCAGCAGGAGGACAGGTTGGGAGCAGTACTTC.

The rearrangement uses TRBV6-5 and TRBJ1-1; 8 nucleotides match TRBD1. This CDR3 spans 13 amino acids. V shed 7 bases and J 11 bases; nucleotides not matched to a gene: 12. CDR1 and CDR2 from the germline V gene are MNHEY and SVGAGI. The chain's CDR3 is CASTTGGGREAFF. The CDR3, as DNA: TGTGCCAGCACCACAGGGGGTGGGCGGGAGGCTTTCTTT.

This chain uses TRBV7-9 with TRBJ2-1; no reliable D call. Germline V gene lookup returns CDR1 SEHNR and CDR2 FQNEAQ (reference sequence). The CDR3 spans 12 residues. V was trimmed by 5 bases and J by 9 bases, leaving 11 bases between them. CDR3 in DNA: TGTGCCAGCAGCCTACCTGGTACTGAGCAGTTCTTC. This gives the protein CASSLPGTEQFF. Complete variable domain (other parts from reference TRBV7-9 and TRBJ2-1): DTGVSQNPRHKITKRGQNVTFRCDPISEHNRLYWYRQTLGQGPEFLTYFQNEAQLEKSRLLSDRFSAERPKGSFSTLEIQRTEQGDSAMYLCASSLPGTEQFFGPGTRLTVL.

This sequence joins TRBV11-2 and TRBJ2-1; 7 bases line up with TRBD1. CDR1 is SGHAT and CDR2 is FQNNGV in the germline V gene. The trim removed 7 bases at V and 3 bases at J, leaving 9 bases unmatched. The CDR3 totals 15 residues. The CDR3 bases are TGTGCCAGCACCAAAGGGGGCGGATTCTACAATGAGCAGTTCTTC. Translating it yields CASTKGGGFYNEQFF.

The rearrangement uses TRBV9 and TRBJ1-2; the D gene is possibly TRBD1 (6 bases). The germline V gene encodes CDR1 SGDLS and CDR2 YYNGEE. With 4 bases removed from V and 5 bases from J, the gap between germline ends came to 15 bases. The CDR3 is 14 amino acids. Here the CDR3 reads CASSPKDSLYGYTF. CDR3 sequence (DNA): TGTGCCAGCAGCCCCAAGGACAGCTTATATGGCTACACCTTC. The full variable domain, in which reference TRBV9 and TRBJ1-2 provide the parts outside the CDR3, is DSGVTQTPKHLITATGQRVTLRCSPRSGDLSVYWYQQSLDQGLQFLIQYYNGEERAKGNILERFSAQQFPDLHSELNLSSLELGDSALYFCASSPKDSLYGYTFGSGTRLTVV.

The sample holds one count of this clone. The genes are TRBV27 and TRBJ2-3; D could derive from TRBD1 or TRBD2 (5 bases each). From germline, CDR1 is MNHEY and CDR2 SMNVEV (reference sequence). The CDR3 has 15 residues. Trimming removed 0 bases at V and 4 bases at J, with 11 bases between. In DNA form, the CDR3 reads TGTGCCAGCAGTTTATCCGGGATGGGGGCAGATACGCAGTATTTT. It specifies CASSLSGMGADTQYF.

In DNA, the CDR3 is TGTGCCAGCAGCTCCCCGCTAGGGACAGATACGCAGTATTTT. Protein: CASSSPLGTDTQYF. The gene calls are TRBV7-9 and TRBJ2-3; no clear D gene. The CDR3 loop spans 14 amino acids. Trimming pared 4 bases from V and 3 bases from J, leaving 11 bases between. CDR1 is SEHNR and CDR2 is FQNEAQ in the germline V gene (reference sequence).

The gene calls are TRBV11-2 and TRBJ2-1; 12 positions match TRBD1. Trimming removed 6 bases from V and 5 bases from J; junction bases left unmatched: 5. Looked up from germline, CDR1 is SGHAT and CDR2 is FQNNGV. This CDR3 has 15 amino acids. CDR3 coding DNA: TGTGCCAGCAGACCGGGACAGGGGGCGAACAATGAGCAGTTCTTC. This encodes CASRPGQGANNEQFF.

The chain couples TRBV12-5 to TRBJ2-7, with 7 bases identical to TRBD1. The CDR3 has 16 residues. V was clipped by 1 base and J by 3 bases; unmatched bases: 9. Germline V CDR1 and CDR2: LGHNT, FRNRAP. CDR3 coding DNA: TGTGCTAGTGGTTTGGACGAGACAGGGTTAGACTACGAGCAGTACTTC. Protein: CASGLDETGLDYEQYF.

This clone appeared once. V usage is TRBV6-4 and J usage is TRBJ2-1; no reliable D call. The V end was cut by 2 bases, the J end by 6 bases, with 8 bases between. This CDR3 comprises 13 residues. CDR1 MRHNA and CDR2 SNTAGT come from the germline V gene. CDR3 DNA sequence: TGTGCCAGCAGTGACGGGCCTCTCAATGAGCAGTTCTTC. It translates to CASSDGPLNEQFF.

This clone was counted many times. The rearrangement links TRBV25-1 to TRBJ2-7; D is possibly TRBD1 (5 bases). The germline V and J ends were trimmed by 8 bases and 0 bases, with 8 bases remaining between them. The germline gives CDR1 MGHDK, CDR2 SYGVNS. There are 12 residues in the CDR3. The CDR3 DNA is TGTGCCAGCGGGGCAACCTCCTACGAGCAGTACTTC. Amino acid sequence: CASGATSYEQYF.

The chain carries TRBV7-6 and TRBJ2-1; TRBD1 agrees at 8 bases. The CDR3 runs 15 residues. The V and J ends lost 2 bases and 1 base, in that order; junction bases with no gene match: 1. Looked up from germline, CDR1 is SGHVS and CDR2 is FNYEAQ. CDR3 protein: CASSLRQGSYNEQFF. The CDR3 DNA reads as TGTGCCAGCAGCTTAAGACAGGGGTCCTACAATGAGCAGTTCTTC.

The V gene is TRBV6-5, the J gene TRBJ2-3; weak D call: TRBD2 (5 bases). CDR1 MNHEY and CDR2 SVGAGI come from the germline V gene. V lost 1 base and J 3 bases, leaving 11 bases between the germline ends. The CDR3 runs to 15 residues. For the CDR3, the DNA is TGTGCCAGCAGTTACTACGGGGAGTTGACAGATACGCAGTATTTT. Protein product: CASSYYGELTDTQYF.

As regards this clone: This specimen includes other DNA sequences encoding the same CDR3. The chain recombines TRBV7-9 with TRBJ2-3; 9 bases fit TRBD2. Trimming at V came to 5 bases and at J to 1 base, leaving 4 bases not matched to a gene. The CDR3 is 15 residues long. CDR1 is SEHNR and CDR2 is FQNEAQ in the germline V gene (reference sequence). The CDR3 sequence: CASSLSGSGTDTQYF. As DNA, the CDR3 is TGTGCCAGCAGCCTTAGCGGGAGTGGCACAGATACGCAGTATTTT.